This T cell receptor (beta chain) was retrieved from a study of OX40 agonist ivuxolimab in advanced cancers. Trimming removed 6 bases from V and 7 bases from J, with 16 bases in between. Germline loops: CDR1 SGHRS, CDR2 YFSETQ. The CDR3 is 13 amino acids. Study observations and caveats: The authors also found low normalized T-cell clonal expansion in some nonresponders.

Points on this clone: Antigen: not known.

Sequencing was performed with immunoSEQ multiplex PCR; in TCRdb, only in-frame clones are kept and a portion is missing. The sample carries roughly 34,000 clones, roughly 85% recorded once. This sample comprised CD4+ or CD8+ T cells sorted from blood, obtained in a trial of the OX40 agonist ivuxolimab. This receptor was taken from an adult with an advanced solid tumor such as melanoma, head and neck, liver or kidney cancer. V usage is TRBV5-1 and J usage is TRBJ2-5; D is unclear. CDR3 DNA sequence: TGCGCCAGCACTGACGGGCTGGTTGGGACCCAGTACTTC. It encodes CASTDGLVGTQYF.